This T cell receptor (beta chain) was captured in a study of CD8 T cells in Susac syndrome. It was negative isolation that provided the CD8+ and CD4+ T cells, whereas TEMRA cells were enriched by FACS. The CDR3 has 14 amino acids. The V and J ends lost 3 bases and 4 bases respectively, with 10 bases between them. Germline-derived CDR1 and CDR2 are MGHRA and YSYEKL. RNA in amounts of about 0.45 to 1 ug was reverse transcribed with random hexamers. TCRdb called the immunoSEQ multiplex PCR reads again in MiXCR, with one record for every CDR3 protein. Of around 300,000 distinct CDR3 sequences listed, 75% to 85% are singletons.

The sequenced sample consisted of CD8+ T cells from PBMCs. The V gene is TRBV4-1, the J gene TRBJ2-1, with unresolved D. This TCR was sampled from a human donor with multiple sclerosis. CDR3 sequence (DNA): TGCGCCAGCAGCCAGGTGGCGGAATACAATGAGCAGTTCTTC. It codes for CASSQVAEYNEQFF.